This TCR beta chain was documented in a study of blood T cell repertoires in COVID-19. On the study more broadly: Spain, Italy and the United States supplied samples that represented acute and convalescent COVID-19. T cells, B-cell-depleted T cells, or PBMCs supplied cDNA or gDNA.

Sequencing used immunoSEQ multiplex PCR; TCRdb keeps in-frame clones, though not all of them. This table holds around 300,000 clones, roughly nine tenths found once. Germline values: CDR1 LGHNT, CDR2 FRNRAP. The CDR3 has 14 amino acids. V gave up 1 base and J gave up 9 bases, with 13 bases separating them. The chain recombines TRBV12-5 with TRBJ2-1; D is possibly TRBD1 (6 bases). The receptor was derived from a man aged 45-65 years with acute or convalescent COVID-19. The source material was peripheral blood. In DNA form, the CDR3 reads TGTGCTAGTGGTTTGGAACAGGGTTCTGGTGAGCAGTTCTTC. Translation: CASGLEQGSGEQFF.